These 20 T cell receptor beta chains originate from one sample sequenced in a study of blood T cell repertoires in COVID-19. Only in-frame clones appear in the TCRdb table, and some are missing; sequencing was by immunoSEQ multiplex PCR. The data contain roughly 70,000 clones, 82% of them seen just once; the ten biggest clones take up roughly 4%. The sample was peripheral blood. These receptors came from a woman aged 55-69 years with acute or convalescent COVID-19.

CDR3 protein: CASSQPGGMDYEQYF. The CDR3 nucleotides read TGCGCCAGCAGCCAACCAGGGGGTATGGACTACGAGCAGTACTTC. The V and J genes are TRBV4-1 and TRBJ2-7; 7 nucleotides agree with TRBD1. The CDR3 totals 15 residues. V lost 2 bases to trimming and J lost 3 bases; unmatched junction nucleotides: 7. Germline values: CDR1 MGHRA, CDR2 YSYEKL.

The V gene is TRBV18, the J gene TRBJ2-1; 12 nucleotides align to TRBD2. Germline lookup yields CDR1 KGHSH and CDR2 LQKENI. The CDR3 runs 17 residues. The V gene end was trimmed by 4 bases and the J gene end by 6 bases; junction bases not matched to a gene: 10. Written as DNA, the CDR3 is TGTGCCAGCTCACTCTCTCGACTAGCGGGGGCCCTCAATGAGCAGTTCTTC. It is translated as CASSLSRLAGALNEQFF.

This chain joins TRBV5-5 and TRBJ1-5, with no clear D. The CDR3 is made up of 19 amino acids. Germline CDR1 and CDR2: SGHKS and YYEKEE (reference sequence). The V end lost 0 bases, the J end lost 0 bases, and 19 bases lay between the germline ends. CDR3 sequence: CASSLEIRVRRDSNQPQHF. The CDR3 DNA reads as TGTGCCAGCAGCTTGGAGATACGCGTTAGACGGGATAGCAATCAGCCCCAGCATTTT.

The chain has TRBV19 and TRBJ1-6, with 7 bases matching TRBD1. The CDR3 runs to 14 residues. CDR1 and CDR2 from the germline V gene are LNHDA and SQIVND (reference sequence). The V and J ends lost 6 bases and 2 bases, in that order; junction bases with no gene match: 1. The CDR3 reads CASRGTAYNSPLHF. CDR3 nucleotides: TGTGCCAGTAGAGGGACAGCCTATAATTCACCCCTCCACTTT.

This clone occurred a few times. The chain couples TRBV6-1 to TRBJ2-4, with a tentative D call TRBD2 (6 bases). This CDR3 is 18 amino acids long. The germline V gene encodes CDR1 MNHNS and CDR2 SASEGT. Trimming cost V 1 base and J 5 bases, with 21 bases left between them. For the CDR3, the DNA is TGTGCCAGCAGTGAAGGAAGTGGAGGGATAGAGCTAGAAAACATTCAGTACTTC. Amino acids: CASSEGSGGIELENIQYF.

The V and J genes are TRBV19 and TRBJ2-6; a possible D gene is TRBD2 (5 bases). The germline gives CDR1 LNHDA, CDR2 SQIVND (reference sequence). V lost 2 bases to trimming and J lost 0 bases, with 11 bases between them. The CDR3 runs to 17 residues. The CDR3 DNA reads TGTGCCAGTAGTATAACTGCTCGGGGCTCTGGGGCCAACGTCCTGACTTTC. Protein: CASSITARGSGANVLTF.

DNA of the CDR3: TGTGCCAGCAGCAGCATGACAGGGGGCTGGGAGCAGTACTTC. Amino acids: CASSSMTGGWEQYF. The chain is built from TRBV5-5 and TRBJ2-7; 10 nucleotides line up with TRBD1. The CDR3 contains 14 residues. V shed 4 bases and J 7 bases; nucleotides not matched to a gene: 8. Germline loops: CDR1 SGHKS, CDR2 YYEKEE (reference sequence).

The genes are TRBV7-9 and TRBJ1-2; 8 nucleotides match TRBD1. Germline values: CDR1 SEHNR, CDR2 FQNEAQ (reference sequence). After removal of 1 base from V and 5 bases from J, the junction contained 6 bases not matched to a gene. The CDR3 is made up of 15 amino acids. The CDR3 DNA follows: TGTGCCAGCAGCTTAGGGCCGACAGGGGTTTATGGCTACACCTTC. Encoded protein: CASSLGPTGVYGYTF. The full variable domain, rest sourced from reference TRBV7-9 and TRBJ1-2, is DTGVSQNPRHKITKRGQNVTFRCDPISEHNRLYWYRQTLGQGPEFLTYFQNEAQLEKSRLLSDRFSAERPKGSFSTLEIQRTEQGDSAMYLCASSLGPTGVYGYTFGSGTRLTVV.

V is TRBV2 and J is TRBJ1-5, with D possibly matching TRBD1 (6 bases). The germline CDR1 and CDR2 sequences are SNHLY and FYNNEI. The V end lost 7 bases, the J end lost 4 bases, and 14 bases lay between the germline ends. The CDR3 is made up of 14 amino acids. The CDR3 bases are TGTGCCAGCACCCGGGACATGGGGAATCAGCCCCAGCATTTT. Protein product: CASTRDMGNQPQHF.

This sequence joins TRBV3-1 (or the pseudogene TRBV3-2) and TRBJ2-1; possible D gene TRBD2, 5 bases. Between the trimmed V and J ends, which lost 2 bases and 0 bases, there was a span of 20 bases. The CDR3 runs 19 residues. Germline loops: CDR1 LGHDT, CDR2 YNNKEL (reference sequence). CDR3 sequence: CASSQSPSRLGLSYNEQFF. The CDR3 region has the DNA TGTGCCAGCAGCCAATCCCCTAGCCGGTTGGGCCTCTCCTACAATGAGCAGTTCTTC.

The chain links TRBV29-1 to TRBJ2-3; D is undetermined. Germline V lookup: CDR1 SQVTM, CDR2 ANQGSEA. Trimming removed 7 bases at V and 2 bases at J, with 7 bases between. The CDR3 runs to 11 residues. The CDR3 DNA reads TGCAGCGGAGGAGACACAGATACGCAGTATTTT. Translated, it gives CSGGDTDTQYF.

Only one count was recorded for this clone. The chain recombines TRBV6-5 with TRBJ1-1, with 9 positions matching TRBD1. Germline V gene sequence: CDR1 MNHEY, CDR2 SVGAGI. Losses at the gene ends were 6 bases for V and 1 base for J; bases not matched to a gene: 3. The CDR3 length is 14 residues. In nucleotides, the CDR3 is TGTGCCAGCAGCCGGGACAGGGCGAACACTGAAGCTTTCTTT. This translates into CASSRDRANTEAFF.

The chain uses TRBV15 and TRBJ1-5; a possible D gene is TRBD1 (6 bases). The CDR3 has 14 amino acids. V was clipped by 5 bases and J by 5 bases, with 13 bases between them. Germline assignment: CDR1 LNHNV and CDR2 YYDKDF (reference sequence). The chain's CDR3 is CATSRVRQDQPQHF. The CDR3 DNA reads as TGTGCCACCAGCCGGGTTAGACAGGATCAGCCCCAGCATTTT.

This sequence joins TRBV3-1 (or the pseudogene TRBV3-2) and TRBJ2-1; no definite D call. The V gene lost 0 bases and the J gene lost 0 bases, with 6 bases spanning the gap. The germline CDR1 and CDR2 sequences are LGHDT and YNNKEL (reference sequence). This CDR3 is built from 15 residues. CDR3 DNA sequence: TGTGCCAGCAGCCAAGACCGGAGCTCCTACAATGAGCAGTTCTTC. Encoded protein: CASSQDRSSYNEQFF.

The chain combines TRBV7-9 with TRBJ2-6; D perhaps matches TRBD1 (5 bases). V lost 2 bases and J 1 base, leaving 6 bases between the germline ends. CDR3 length: 15 amino acids. Germline V gene lookup returns CDR1 SEHNR and CDR2 FQNEAQ (reference sequence). The CDR3: CASSLRGSGANVLTF. The CDR3 bases are TGTGCCAGCAGCTTAAGGGGATCTGGGGCCAACGTCCTGACTTTC.

The table lists this clone with a few counts. The chain employs TRBV28 and TRBJ1-6; D call uncertain. The V gene's germline CDR1 is MDHEN and CDR2 SYDVKM. CDR3 length: 15 residues. The ends were cut back, 7 bases at V and 1 base at J, with 11 bases in the middle. The CDR3 DNA reads TGTGCCAGCAATTCTTATCGGTCCTATAATTCACCCCTCCACTTT. It codes for CASNSYRSYNSPLHF.

The chain is built from TRBV3-1 (or the pseudogene TRBV3-2) and TRBJ2-6, with 8 bases that match TRBD1. Germline loops: CDR1 LGHDT, CDR2 YNNKEL (reference sequence). This CDR3 contains 20 residues. The ends lost 3 bases at V and 0 bases at J; junction bases unmatched: 13. CDR3 protein: CASSHIFGTGIISGANVLTF. CDR3 coding DNA: TGTGCCAGCAGCCACATATTCGGGACAGGAATAATCTCTGGGGCCAACGTCCTGACTTTC.

The chain uses TRBV4-1 and TRBJ2-3, with D tentatively TRBD1 (7 bases). Trimming cost V 4 bases and J 4 bases, with 15 bases left between them. Per the germline V gene, CDR1 is MGHRA and CDR2 is YSYEKL. This CDR3 is 15 amino acids long. CDR3 protein: CASSRRGPGADTQYF. As DNA, the CDR3 is TGCGCCAGCAGCCGGAGGGGGCCGGGGGCAGATACGCAGTATTTT.

V gene TRBV7-2 combines with J gene TRBJ1-1, with a tentative D call TRBD1 (6 bases). The CDR3 contains 16 residues. V lost 1 base and J lost 3, with 15 bases in between. Germline V gene sequence: CDR1 SGHTA, CDR2 FQGNSA. CDR3 loop: CASSLVRNRVYTEAFF. CDR3 nucleotide sequence: TGTGCCAGCAGCTTAGTTAGGAACAGGGTATACACTGAAGCTTTCTTT.

The rearrangement links TRBV28 to TRBJ1-1, with 7 bases identical to TRBD1. Germline assignment: CDR1 MDHEN and CDR2 SYDVKM. The junction had 14 bases not matched to a gene; V was cut back by 6 bases and J by 1 base. The CDR3 totals 17 residues. The DNA of the CDR3 is TGTGCCAGCAGCCAAAGACAGGGTCGGAGTGGGAACACTGAAGCTTTCTTT. Its protein product is CASSQRQGRSGNTEAFF.